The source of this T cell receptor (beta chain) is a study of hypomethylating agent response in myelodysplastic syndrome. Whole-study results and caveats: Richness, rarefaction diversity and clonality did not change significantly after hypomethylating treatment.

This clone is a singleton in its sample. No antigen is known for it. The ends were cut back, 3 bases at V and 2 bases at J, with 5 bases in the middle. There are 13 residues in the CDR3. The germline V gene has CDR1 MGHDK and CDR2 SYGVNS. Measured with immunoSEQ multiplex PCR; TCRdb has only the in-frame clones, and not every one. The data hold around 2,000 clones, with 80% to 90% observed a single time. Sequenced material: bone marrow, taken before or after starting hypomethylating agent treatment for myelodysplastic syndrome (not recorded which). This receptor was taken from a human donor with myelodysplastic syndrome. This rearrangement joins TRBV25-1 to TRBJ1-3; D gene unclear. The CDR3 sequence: CASSDDTGNTIYF. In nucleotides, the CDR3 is TGTGCCAGCAGTGATGATACTGGAAACACCATATATTTT.